Sequencing of this TCR beta chain was carried out in a study of T cell changes during pregnancy in multiple sclerosis. V was trimmed by 5 bases and J by 1 base, leaving 8 bases between them. The CDR3 is made up of 12 amino acids. The germline V gene encodes CDR1 GTSNPN and CDR2 SVGIG (reference sequence). The repertoire was sequenced with immunoSEQ multiplex PCR; TCRdb's copy has only in-frame clones and lacks some. Of about 50,000 clones detected, approximately 95% appear once; the ten largest clones hold roughly 0.34%. The receptor was derived from a female donor with multiple sclerosis, enrolled in a pregnancy study. The chain carries TRBV30 and TRBJ1-2; unclear D gene. The sample was CD4+ T cells from peripheral blood mononuclear cells, taken in the third trimester of pregnancy. CDR3 coding DNA: TGTGCCTGGCAACTATTTAACTATGGCTACACCTTC. It is translated as CAWQLFNYGYTF.